This T cell receptor beta chain was recovered during a study of T cell responses to AZD1222 COVID-19 vaccine. Germline V gene data show CDR1 as MRHNA and CDR2 as SNTAGT. The CDR3 sequence is 14 residues long. V lost 6 bases and J 4 bases, leaving 13 bases between the germline ends. Assay: immunoSEQ multiplex PCR; the TCRdb copy retains only in-frame clones and omits some. Of about 150,000 clones listed, roughly 90% were seen once; the top ten hold more than 1.4%. J is TRBJ1-5 and V is TRBV6-4; no clear D gene. Sample: peripheral blood, taken on day 0 of AZD1222 vaccination. The sequence derives from an adult in good health. The CDR3 region has the DNA TGTGCCAGCAGAGCTGGACTCGAGAATCAGCCCCAGCATTTT. Translated, it gives CASRAGLENQPQHF.